This note documents a single T cell receptor beta chain sequence. The antigen remains undetermined. The table came from immunoSEQ multiplex PCR; TCRdb's copy has only in-frame clones and leaves some out. The top ten hold roughly 1.7% of the sample, which has over 120,000 clones, about nine tenths seen once. The sample originates from a study of T cell responses to AZD1222 COVID-19 vaccine. The germline V and J ends were trimmed by 3 bases and 5 bases, with 13 bases remaining between them. CDR1 is LGHNT and CDR2 is FRNRAP in the germline V gene. The CDR3 loop spans 14 amino acids. Findings and limits, study-wide: Clonal diversity was possibly underestimated, and the donors were mostly white British, with more females. Spike-wide coverage was observed for vaccine-associated CD4 TCRs, with dominant responses at 160-218 and 743-854. Once two AZD1222 doses were given, Spike-specific TCR breadth and depth went up.

The receptor was derived from an adult who received the AZD1222 COVID-19 vaccine. The source was peripheral blood, collected 28 days after the second AZD1222 dose. This sequence joins TRBV12-5 and TRBJ1-1; possible D gene TRBD1, 5 bases. The CDR3 DNA is TGTGCTAGTGGTTTAGATGGGGGTAGGACTGAAGCTTTCTTT. Translation gives CASGLDGGRTEAFF. Complete variable domain (other parts from reference TRBV12-5 and TRBJ1-1): DARVTQTPRHKVTEMGQEVTMRCQPILGHNTVFWYRQTMMQGLELLAYFRNRAPLDDSGMPKDRFSAEMPDATLATLKIQPSEPRDSAVYFCASGLDGGRTEAFFGQGTRLTVV.